This TCR beta chain is from a study of CD8 T cells in Susac syndrome. RNA in amounts of roughly 0.5 to 1 ug was reverse transcribed with random hexamers. The CDR3 of TCR beta was amplified by immunoSEQ multiplex PCR across 54 Vbeta and 13 Jbeta. TCRdb itself ran the immunoSEQ multiplex PCR reads through MiXCR, one entry per CDR3 protein. The repertoire includes 250,000 to 300,000 distinct CDR3 sequences, approximately 85% of them detected once, and approximately 0.2% sits in the top ten. V lost 0 bases, J lost 6 bases, and 6 bases stayed unmatched. The germline CDR1 and CDR2 sequences are LGHNA and YSLEER. The CDR3 contains 16 residues. The sequenced target, TCR beta, came from blood CD8+ and CD4+ T cells.

This receptor was taken from a human donor with multiple sclerosis. V usage is TRBV4-3 and J usage is TRBJ2-7; 12 bases match TRBD2. Sequenced material: CD8+ T cells from PBMCs. The CDR3 DNA reads as TGCGCCAGCAGCCAAGATCGGGCTAGCGGGAGGGCCGAGCAGTACTTC. It translates to CASSQDRASGRAEQYF.